This T cell receptor beta chain was sequenced during a study of T cell responses to AZD1222 COVID-19 vaccine. Looking at the study overall: Second-dose groups at about 4 or about 12 weeks were pooled.

The germline CDR1 and CDR2 sequences are LNHNV and YYDKDF (reference sequence). The CDR3 length is 12 residues. Trimming took 0 bases from V and 7 from J, leaving 6 bases between them. General study points: AZD1222 recipients seropositive at baseline numbered only six or seven. The breadth and depth of Spike-specific TCRs increased once two AZD1222 doses had been given. Clonal diversity may have been underestimated, and the donors were mostly white British, with more females than males.

Measured with immunoSEQ multiplex PCR; TCRdb has only the in-frame clones, and not every one. The table shows 100,000 or so clones, with approximately 90% occurring only once. In regard to this clone: Its antigen is unknown.

The sample consisted of peripheral blood, taken on day 0 of AZD1222 vaccination. The TCR comes from an adult in good health. The genes are TRBV15 and TRBJ1-2; D gene unclear. CDR3 region: CATSRDRVGYTF. The CDR3 coding sequence is TGTGCCACCAGCAGAGATAGGGTTGGCTACACCTTC.